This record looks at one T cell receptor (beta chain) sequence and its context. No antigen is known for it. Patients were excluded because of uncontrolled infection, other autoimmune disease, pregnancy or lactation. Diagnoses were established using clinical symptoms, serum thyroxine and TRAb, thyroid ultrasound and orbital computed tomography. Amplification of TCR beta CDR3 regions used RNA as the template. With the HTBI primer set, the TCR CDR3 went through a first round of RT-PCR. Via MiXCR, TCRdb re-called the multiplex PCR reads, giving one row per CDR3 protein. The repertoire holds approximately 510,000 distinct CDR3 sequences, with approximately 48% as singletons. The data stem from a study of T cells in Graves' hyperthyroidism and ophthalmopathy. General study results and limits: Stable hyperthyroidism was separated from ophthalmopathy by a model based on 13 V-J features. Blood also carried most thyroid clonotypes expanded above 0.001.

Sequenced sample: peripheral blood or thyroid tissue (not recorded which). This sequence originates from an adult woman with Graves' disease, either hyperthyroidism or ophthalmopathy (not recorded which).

The CDR3 DNA follows: TGCGCCAGCAGCCAAGAGTCCGATCGGGACGGTCGTGAAGCTTTCTTT. Translated, it gives CASSQESDRDGREAFF. The genes are TRBV4-3 and TRBJ1-1; tentative D call: TRBD1 (5 bases). Germline V gene sequence: CDR1 LGHNA, CDR2 YSLEER. V was clipped by 0 bases and J by 7 bases, with 18 bases between them. The CDR3 is 16 amino acids.